Here is one T cell receptor beta chain with its context. PBMCs, at least 6.5 million per sample, were isolated. No fewer than 5 micrograms of total RNA were isolated from every sample. This entry is derived from a study of blood T cells in healthy people across ages. Trimming shortened V by 0 bases and J by 2 bases, and 7 bases separated the two germline ends. The germline gives CDR1 LGHNA, CDR2 YNFKEQ. The CDR3 spans 14 residues. PCR was performed a second time for roughly 7 to 11 cycles using a sample-barcoded 5' primer and a J-beta primer mix. Tags on each cDNA molecule came from a template-switch adaptor with 12 random nucleotides. One entry per CDR3 protein, called by TCRdb with MiXCR from the 5' RACE reads. The top ten hold about 22% of the sample, which has around 940,000 distinct CDR3 sequences, 51% seen once.

The chain carries TRBV4-2 and TRBJ2-5; D gene ambiguous. The sequenced material came from blood. The TCR originated in a woman aged 55-70 years in good health. CDR3 protein: CASSQDRRQETQYF. CDR3 nucleotide sequence: TGTGCCAGCAGCCAAGATAGACGACAAGAGACCCAGTACTTC.